Reported below is one T cell receptor beta chain. This sample is part of a study of T-cell memory formation after mild COVID-19. Each CDR3 protein is one row after TCRdb ran MiXCR on the 5' RACE reads. This sample has 400,000 to 450,000 distinct CDR3 sequences, with roughly 18% found just once. The TCR was taken from a young man who had mild COVID-19 (a few samples of this study predate the infection). Cell type and time point are not known. Sequencing was performed on PBMCs or a T cell subset sorted from them (not recorded which).

The CDR3 region has the DNA TGTGCCAGCTTGGCTAGCGGGCTCCTTTTCGGGGCCAACGTCCTGACTTTC. It translates to CASLASGLLFGANVLTF. The chain has TRBV28 and TRBJ2-6, with 8 positions matching TRBD2. This CDR3 is 17 amino acids long. After removal of 8 bases from V and 4 bases from J, the junction contained 13 bases not matched to a gene. Germline V gene sequence: CDR1 MDHEN, CDR2 SYDVKM.